The T cell receptor beta chain under discussion was sequenced for a study of CD8 T cells in ankylosing spondylitis. TCRdb reanalysed the 5' RACE reads using MiXCR and keeps one entry per CDR3 protein. The table includes a few hundred thousand distinct CDR3 sequences, roughly a tenth detected once. Between the trimmed V and J ends, which lost 0 bases and 5 bases, there was a span of 14 bases. The germline V gene has CDR1 SGHRS and CDR2 YFSETQ. The CDR3 covers 15 residues. The TCR comes from a male donor with ankylosing spondylitis or in good health (not recorded which). V gene TRBV5-1 combines with J gene TRBJ1-1, with a tentative D call TRBD1 (5 bases). Sequenced material: blood, either unsorted or a sorted T cell fraction (not recorded which). The CDR3 loop reads CASSLVSGQGTEAFF. The CDR3 bases are TGCGCCAGCAGCTTGGTTTCAGGACAAGGGACTGAAGCTTTCTTT.